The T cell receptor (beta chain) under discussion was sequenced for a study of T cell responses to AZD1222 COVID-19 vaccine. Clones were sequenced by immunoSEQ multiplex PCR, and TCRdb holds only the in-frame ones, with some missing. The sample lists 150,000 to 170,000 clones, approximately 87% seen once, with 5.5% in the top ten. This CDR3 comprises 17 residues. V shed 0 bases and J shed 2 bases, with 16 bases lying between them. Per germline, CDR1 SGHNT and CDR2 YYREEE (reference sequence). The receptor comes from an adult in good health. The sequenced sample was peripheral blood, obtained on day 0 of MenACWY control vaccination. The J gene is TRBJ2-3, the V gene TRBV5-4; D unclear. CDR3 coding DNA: TGTGCCAGCAGCTTGGGCCCCCGGCTGGCCGCCACAGATACGCAGTATTTT. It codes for CASSLGPRLAATDTQYF. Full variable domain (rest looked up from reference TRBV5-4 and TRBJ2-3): ETGVTQSPTHLIKTRGQQVTLRCSSQSGHNTVSWYQQALGQGPQFIFQYYREEENGRGNFPPRFSGLQFPNYSSELNVNALELDDSALYLCASSLGPRLAATDTQYFGPGTRLTVL.